The following is a T cell receptor (beta chain) sequence with its context. Its antigen is undetermined. Assay used: immunoSEQ multiplex PCR; TCRdb lists only in-frame clones, some missing. In the table there are about 35,000 clones, 90% to 95% of which are singletons. The sample is drawn from a study of lymphopenia after photon versus proton radiotherapy. Study results and limitations: Under photons, naive T cells and diversity fell while effector/memory populations rose.

The CDR3 contains 12 residues. V lost 4 bases, J lost 6 bases, and 4 bases lay in between. Germline V gene sequence: CDR1 SEHNR, CDR2 FQNEAQ (reference sequence). The sample consisted of peripheral blood, taken from a patient treated with photon-based radiotherapy. The TCR originated in a man aged 55 to 70 with cholangiocarcinoma. The rearrangement uses TRBV7-9 and TRBJ1-6; D is undetermined. CDR3 sequence reads: CASSSGNSPLHF. The CDR3 nucleotides are TGTGCCAGCAGCTCCGGTAATTCACCCCTCCACTTT.